This T cell receptor (beta chain) was sequenced in a study of blood T cell repertoires in COVID-19. Study information: Samples representing acute and convalescent COVID-19 were sourced from the United States, Italy and Spain. Sample material is recorded as cDNA or gDNA derived from T cells, B-cell-depleted T cells, or PBMCs.

Germline trimming cut 3 bases from V and 8 bases from J; bases unmatched to any gene: 11. The germline V gene has CDR1 MGHRA and CDR2 YSYEKL. The CDR3 runs to 15 residues. Original handling: Reference gene primer amplification gave nucleated cell count estimates. Sequencing used immunoSEQ multiplex PCR; TCRdb keeps in-frame clones, though not all of them. That table furnishes V, J and clone size, whereas the DNA furnished D and trimming. The repertoire holds about 250,000 clones, with around nine tenths as singletons. This clone has just one count. The chain combines TRBV4-1 with TRBJ1-2, with 8 bases that match TRBD1. The sequencing input was peripheral blood. The receptor was derived from a woman between 55 and 75 years old who had recovered from COVID-19. The CDR3 spells CASSQTGTGVGGYTF. CDR3 DNA sequence: TGCGCCAGCAGCCAGACGGGGACAGGAGTCGGGGGCTACACCTTC.